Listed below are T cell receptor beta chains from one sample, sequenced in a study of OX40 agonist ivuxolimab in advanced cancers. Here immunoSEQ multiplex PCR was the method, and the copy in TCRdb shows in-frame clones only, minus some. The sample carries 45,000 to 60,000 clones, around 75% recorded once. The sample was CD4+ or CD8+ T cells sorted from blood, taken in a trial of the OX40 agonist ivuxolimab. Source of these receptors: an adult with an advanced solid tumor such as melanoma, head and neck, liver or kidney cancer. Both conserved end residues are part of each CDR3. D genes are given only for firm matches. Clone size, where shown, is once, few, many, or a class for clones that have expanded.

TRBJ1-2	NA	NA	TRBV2	TGTGCCAGCAGTGAACAGGGATCTTTTCACTATGGCTACACCTTC	CASSEQGSFHYGYTF
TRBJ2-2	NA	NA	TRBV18	TGTGCCAGCTCACCCCCGGCAGCGAACACCGGGGAGCTGTTTTTT	CASSPPAANTGELFF
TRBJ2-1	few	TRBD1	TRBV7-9	TGTGCCAGCAGCTGGGGGACAGGGGGCGATGAGCAGTTCTTC	CASSWGTGGDEQFF
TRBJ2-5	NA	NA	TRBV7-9	TGTGCCAGCAGCTTAGATGGTGGGGTACCCGAAGAGACCCAGTACTTC	CASSLDGGVPEETQYF
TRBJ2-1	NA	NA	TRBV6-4	TGTGCCAGCAGCGACAATGAGCAGTTCTTC	CASSDNEQFF
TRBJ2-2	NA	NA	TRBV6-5	TGTGCCAGCAGGGTAAACACCGGGGAGCTGTTTTTT	CASRVNTGELFF
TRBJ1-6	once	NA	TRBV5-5	TGTGCCAGCAGCTTGGAGTGGGATTCACCCCTCCACTTT	CASSLEWDSPLHF
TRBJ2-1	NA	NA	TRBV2	TGTGCCAGCAGGAAACTACAGGGTAACAATGAGCAGTTCTTC	CASRKLQGNNEQFF
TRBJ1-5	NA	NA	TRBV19	TGTGCCAGTAGTATCACTGCAGGGGCGCTTAGTCAGCCCCAGCATTTT	CASSITAGALSQPQHF
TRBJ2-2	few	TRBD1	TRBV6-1	TGTGCCAGCGGACAGGGGCTAACCGGGGAGCTGTTTTTT	CASGQGLTGELFF
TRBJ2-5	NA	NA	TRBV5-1	TGCGCCAGCAGCTTGGAGTGGGGGCAAGAGACCCAGTACTTC	CASSLEWGQETQYF
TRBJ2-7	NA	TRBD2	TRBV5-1	TGCGCCAGCAGACTGGGACTAGCCAGCTACGAGCAGTACTTC	CASRLGLASYEQYF
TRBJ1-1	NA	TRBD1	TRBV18	TGTGCCAGCTCACCACCCGGGACAGTTAAGACTGAAGCTTTCTTT	CASSPPGTVKTEAFF
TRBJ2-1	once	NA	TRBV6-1	TGTGCCAGCACATCGTCCTACAATGAGCAGTTCTTC	CASTSSYNEQFF
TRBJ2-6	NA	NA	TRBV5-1	TGCGCCAGCAGCCTTCCGAGCTCTGGGGCCAACGTCCTGACTTTC	CASSLPSSGANVLTF
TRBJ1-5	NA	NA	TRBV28	TGTGCCAGCAGTTTGCTTAGCAATCAGCCCCAGCATTTT	CASSLLSNQPQHF
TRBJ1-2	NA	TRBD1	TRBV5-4	TGTGCCAGCAGCTGGGACAGGGGCAGTGGCTACACCTTC	CASSWDRGSGYTF
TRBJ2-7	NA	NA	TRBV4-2	TGTGCCAGCAGCCAGTTTCCGGAGGACAGCTACTACGAGCAGTACTTC	CASSQFPEDSYYEQYF
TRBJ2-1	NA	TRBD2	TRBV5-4	TGTGCCAGCAGCAGGGGACTAGCGGATTCCTACAATGAGCAGTTCTTC	CASSRGLADSYNEQFF
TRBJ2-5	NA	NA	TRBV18	TGTGCCAGCTCACCAGCGGGGGCAGGGGGCCAACAAGAGACCCAGTACTTC	CASSPAGAGGQQETQYF
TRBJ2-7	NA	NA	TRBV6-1	TGTGCCAGCAGTGAATATCGGTACGAGCAGTACTTC	CASSEYRYEQYF
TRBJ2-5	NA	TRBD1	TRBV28	TGTGCCAGCAGTCGACAGGGCACAAAAGAGACCCAGTACTTC	CASSRQGTKETQYF
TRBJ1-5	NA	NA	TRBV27	TGTGCCAGCAGTCTGGGCTACAATCAGCCCCAGCATTTT	CASSLGYNQPQHF
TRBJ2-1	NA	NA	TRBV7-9	TGTGCCAGCAGCTTTTCTTTCAATGAGCAGTTCTTC	CASSFSFNEQFF
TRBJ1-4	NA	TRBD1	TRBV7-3	TGTGCCAGCAGCTCGACCGACCGATCGGACAGGGCGGATCGAGAAAAACTGTTTTTT	CASSSTDRSDRADREKLFF
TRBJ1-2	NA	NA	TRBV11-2	TGTGCCAGCAGCTCGACCATTTCGATTGGCTACACCTTC	CASSSTISIGYTF
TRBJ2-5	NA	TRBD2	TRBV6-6	TGTGCCAGCCTTACCGGGACTAGCGGTTTCCAAGAGACCCAGTACTTC	CASLTGTSGFQETQYF
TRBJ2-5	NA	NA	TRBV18	TGTGCCAGCTCAAGCACAGGGTCGGAGACCCAGTACTTC	CASSSTGSETQYF
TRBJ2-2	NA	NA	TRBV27	TGTGCCAGCAGTAACGGTGGAAGGCGGACCGGGGAGCTGTTTTTT	CASSNGGRRTGELFF
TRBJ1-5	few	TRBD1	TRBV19	TGTGCCAGTAGTCAAACAGGGGGAAAGGGCAATCAGCCCCAGCATTTT	CASSQTGGKGNQPQHF
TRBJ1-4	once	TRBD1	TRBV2	TGTGCCAGCAGTGGTTCAACAGGGGTTGGGAAACTGTTTTTT	CASSGSTGVGKLFF
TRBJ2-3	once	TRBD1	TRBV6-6	TGTGCCAGCAGGCGCAGTACAGGGGGCACAGATACGCAGTATTTT	CASRRSTGGTDTQYF
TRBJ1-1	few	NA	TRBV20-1	TGCAGTGCTTTGGGCCCCCGCGGAGCTTTCTTT	CSALGPRGAFF
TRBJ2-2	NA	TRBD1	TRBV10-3	TGTGCCATCAAGGACAGGGGAGCCACCGGGGAGCTGTTTTTT	CAIKDRGATGELFF
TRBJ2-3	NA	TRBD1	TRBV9	TGTGCCAGCAACACCCGGGACAGGGATGCAGATACGCAGTATTTT	CASNTRDRDADTQYF
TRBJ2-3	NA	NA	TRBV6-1	TGTGCCAGCAGTGGTTTTACTTCTAGCACAGATACGCAGTATTTT	CASSGFTSSTDTQYF
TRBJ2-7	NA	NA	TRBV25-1	TGTGCCAGCAGTGAGCCAGGGGCCGCCTACTCCTACGAGCAGTACTTC	CASSEPGAAYSYEQYF
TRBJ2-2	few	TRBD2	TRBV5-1	TGCGCCAGCAGCTCGGGGACTAGCGGGAGACACGGGGAGCTGTTTTTT	CASSSGTSGRHGELFF
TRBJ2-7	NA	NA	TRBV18	TGTGCCAGCTCACCACCTGCAGGGTCCTACGAGCAGTACTTC	CASSPPAGSYEQYF
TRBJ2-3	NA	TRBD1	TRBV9	TGTGCCAGCAGCGTACAGACAGGGGAGACAGATACGCAGTATTTT	CASSVQTGETDTQYF
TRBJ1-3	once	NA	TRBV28	TGTGCCAGCAGTGGCGGCGGGGCTGGAAACACCATATATTTT	CASSGGGAGNTIYF
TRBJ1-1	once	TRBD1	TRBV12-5	TGTGCTAGTGGTTCCGCAACAGGGGCTCCCAACACTGAAGCTTTCTTT	CASGSATGAPNTEAFF
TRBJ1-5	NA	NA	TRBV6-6	TGTGCCAGCAGTTACTCGAGGAACGGCCAGCCCCAGCATTTT	CASSYSRNGQPQHF
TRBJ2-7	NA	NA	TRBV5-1	TGCGCCAGCAGCTTGCTCGGGGGACGCTACGAGCAGTACTTC	CASSLLGGRYEQYF
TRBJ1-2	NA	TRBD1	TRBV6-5	TGTGCCAGCAGTTACCAGACAGGGAACGGCTACACCTTC	CASSYQTGNGYTF